What follows are 9 T cell receptor beta chains derived from one specimen sequenced in a study of cytomegalovirus exposure and HLA in healthy donors. With 60 Vbeta and 13 Jbeta primers, the PCR was carried out. Clones were read by immunoSEQ multiplex PCR, and TCRdb kept only the in-frame ones, dropping some. The sample includes about 92,000 clones, around 85% of them seen just once. The sequencing input was PBMCs. The source of these receptors is a girl aged 2-10 years in good health and CMV-seropositive.

CDR3 loop: CASSLRGSGGYTF. For the CDR3, the DNA is TGTGCCAGCAGTTTAAGGGGTTCTGGCGGCTACACCTTC. This chain connects TRBV28 to TRBJ1-2; D possibly corresponds to TRBD1 (5 bases). This CDR3 has 13 residues. Germline V gives CDR1 MDHEN, CDR2 SYDVKM. Trimming removed 2 bases at V and 8 bases at J, with 12 bases between.

The chain couples TRBV28 to TRBJ2-7, with a possible D match to TRBD2 (5 bases). Deletions cut 5 bases from V and 3 bases from J, with 11 bases between. CDR1 MDHEN and CDR2 SYDVKM come from the germline V gene. The CDR3 consists of 13 residues. The CDR3 DNA reads TGTGCCAGCAGTCCTGGAGGCGGCTACGAGCAGTACTTC. Its translation: CASSPGGGYEQYF.

The chain employs TRBV6-5 and TRBJ1-5; 10 nucleotides align to TRBD1. The V segment lost 6 bases and the J segment 4 bases; nucleotides outside the gene matches: 0. This CDR3 comprises 13 residues. The germline V gene has CDR1 MNHEY and CDR2 SVGAGI. CDR3 in DNA: TGTGCCAGCAGGGGACAGGGGAATCAGCCCCAGCATTTT. Protein: CASRGQGNQPQHF.

The J gene is TRBJ1-2, the V gene TRBV5-6; the match to TRBD1 covers 7 bases. The ends lost 4 bases at V and 7 bases at J; junction bases unmatched: 16. Per the germline V gene, CDR1 is SGHDT and CDR2 is YYEEEE. This CDR3 contains 16 residues. CDR3 sequence: CASSPYRQGGLGGYTF. The DNA of the CDR3 is TGTGCCAGCAGCCCCTATCGACAGGGAGGACTCGGTGGCTACACCTTC.

This clone occurred a few times. The chain couples TRBV19 to TRBJ1-3; D is possibly TRBD1 (5 bases). The CDR3 spans 14 residues. Germline CDR1 is LNHDA and CDR2 is SQIVND (reference sequence). The V end lost 5 bases, the J end lost 0 bases, and 8 bases lay between the germline ends. CDR3 sequence (DNA): TGTGCCAGTAGTTCCGGGGGCTCTGGAAACACCATATATTTT. Amino acids: CASSSGGSGNTIYF.

V gene TRBV30 combines with J gene TRBJ2-7; TRBD1 matches at 9 bases. Unmatched junction bases numbered 8, after V lost 1 base and J lost 7 bases. Germline CDR1 and CDR2: GTSNPN and SVGIG (reference sequence). This CDR3 comprises 14 residues. For the CDR3, the DNA is TGTGCCTGGAGTGGAACAGGGGGCTGGGGGGAGCAGTACTTC. This codes for CAWSGTGGWGEQYF.

The chain carries TRBV30 and TRBJ1-2; 7 nucleotides align to TRBD1. The CDR3 has 11 residues. Per the germline V gene, CDR1 is GTSNPN and CDR2 is SVGIG (reference sequence). V was clipped by 2 bases and J by 10 bases; unmatched bases: 4. CDR3 amino acids: CAWSITGDYTF. In nucleotides, the CDR3 is TGTGCCTGGAGTATAACAGGGGACTACACCTTC.

Only one count was recorded for this clone. The chain links TRBV9 to TRBJ2-1; TRBD1 aligns across 8 bases. Germline V gene data show CDR1 as SGDLS and CDR2 as YYNGEE. The CDR3 spans 13 residues. Trimming cost V 4 bases and J 7 bases; bases outside gene matches: 4. CDR3 nucleotide sequence: TGTGCCAGCAGCAGGACAGGGAAGAATGAGCAGTTCTTC. Protein product: CASSRTGKNEQFF.

The rearrangement uses TRBV30 and TRBJ2-7; 9 bases align to TRBD1. The V segment lost 4 bases and the J segment 1 base; nucleotides outside the gene matches: 11. From germline, CDR1 is GTSNPN and CDR2 SVGIG (reference sequence). This CDR3 is built from 16 residues. This CDR3 is CAWKEIGQGLSYEQYF. The CDR3 DNA is TGTGCCTGGAAGGAGATAGGACAGGGGTTATCCTACGAGCAGTACTTC.